The 30 T cell receptor beta chains below come from one sample, sequenced in a study of response to subunit inactivated influenza vaccine. Via MiXCR, TCRdb re-called the RT-PCR reads, giving one row per CDR3 protein. The table includes 500,000 to 600,000 distinct CDR3 sequences, more than 15% detected once. Sequences were derived from CD4+ T cells sorted from PBMCs, sampled roughly 24 months after vaccination. These receptors were taken from a man aged 45-69 years who received an inactivated influenza vaccine.

The chain uses TRBV3-1 and TRBJ2-2, with 8 positions matching TRBD1. CDR1 is LGHDT and CDR2 is YNNKEL in the germline V gene (reference sequence). This CDR3 is 14 amino acids long. V gave up 10 bases and J gave up 3 bases; unmatched junction bases: 7. The CDR3 region is CATRGQGDTGELFF. The CDR3 bases are TGTGCCACCAGAGGACAGGGAGACACCGGGGAGCTGTTTTTT.

The gene calls are TRBV11-2 and TRBJ2-4, with 7 bases that match TRBD1. The germline gives CDR1 SGHAT, CDR2 FQNNGV. CDR3 length: 16 amino acids. With 5 bases clipped from V and 7 bases from J, the junction kept 14 bases outside the gene matches. In DNA, the CDR3 is TGTGCCAGCAGCCCTTGGACAGGAGGTGCACGGAACATTCAGTACTTC. Translating gives CASSPWTGGARNIQYF.

This clonotype was seen a few times. The J gene is TRBJ1-1, the V gene TRBV12-3 or TRBV12-4; D gene ambiguous. Trimming cost V 2 bases and J 1 base, with 5 bases left between them. CDR3 size: 13 residues. CDR3 residues: CASSLRQNTEAFF. Written as DNA, the CDR3 is TGTGCCAGCAGTTTACGGCAGAACACTGAAGCTTTCTTT.

This clonotype was detected only once. The rearrangement links TRBV3-1 to TRBJ2-7; TRBD2 is a possible D gene (5 bases). The ends were cut back, 4 bases at V and 7 bases at J, with 23 bases in the middle. This CDR3 is built from 16 residues. Germline CDR1 LGHDT, CDR2 YNNKEL (reference sequence). The CDR3 reads CASSLRGRTGHWEQYF. The CDR3 DNA reads as TGTGCCAGCAGCCTCCGGGGTCGGACTGGGCACTGGGAGCAGTACTTC.

The rearrangement joins TRBV7-2 to TRBJ2-5; unclear D gene. V was trimmed by 1 base and J by 5 bases, leaving 14 bases between them. The CDR3 is made up of 15 amino acids. Germline-derived CDR1 and CDR2 are SGHTA and FQGNSA. The CDR3 spells CASSLGSHRRETQYF. As DNA, the CDR3 is TGTGCCAGCAGCTTAGGGTCTCATAGGCGGGAGACCCAGTACTTC.

The V call is TRBV3-1, the J call TRBJ2-7, with D possibly being TRBD2 (6 bases). CDR1 and CDR2 (germline): LGHDT, YNNKEL (reference sequence). V was shortened by 2 bases and J by 6 bases, with 17 bases between the two germline ends. The CDR3 has 15 residues. CDR3 coding DNA: TGTGCCAGCAGCCAAAGGGGCGGGATTATGCGCGAGCAGTACTTC. Translated: CASSQRGGIMREQYF.

This clonotype was recorded only once. The chain combines TRBV20-1 with TRBJ2-3, with unresolved D. The germline gives CDR1 DFQATT, CDR2 SNEGSKA (reference sequence). The CDR3 is 11 amino acids. Trimming took 5 bases from V and 6 from J, leaving 9 bases between them. In DNA form, the CDR3 reads TGCAGTGCTGGCCCTATCGATACGCAGTATTTT. Translation: CSAGPIDTQYF.

The chain uses TRBV3-1 and TRBJ2-7, with D unclear. The germline CDR1 and CDR2 sequences are LGHDT and YNNKEL (reference sequence). The CDR3 runs 12 residues. Trimming stripped 4 bases from V and 0 bases from J, with 4 bases between. The CDR3 nucleotides are TGTGCCAGCAGCCCGCACTCCTACGAGCAGTACTTC. Its translation: CASSPHSYEQYF.

The rearrangement links TRBV4-3 to TRBJ1-3; D may be TRBD1 (5 bases). Germline-derived CDR1 and CDR2 are LGHNA and YSLEER. The CDR3 consists of 16 residues. Trimming cost V 0 bases and J 2 bases, with 11 bases left between them. The CDR3 sequence: CASSQDHQGTGNTIYF. CDR3 sequence (DNA): TGCGCCAGCAGCCAAGACCACCAGGGAACTGGAAACACCATATATTTT.

This clonotype has more than one count but fewer than ten. J is TRBJ2-1 and V is TRBV4-2; D remains ambiguous. Germline V CDR1 and CDR2: LGHNA, YNFKEQ. The CDR3 extends over 17 amino acids. Trimming left V 0 bases short and J 0 bases short, with 12 bases between. The DNA for the CDR3 is TGTGCCAGCAGCCAAGATCTTGCAGGTAGCTCCTACAATGAGCAGTTCTTC. Translated, it gives CASSQDLAGSSYNEQFF.

This clonotype was counted a few times. The J gene is TRBJ2-5, the V gene TRBV28; the D is unclear. V was cut by 4 bases and J by 5 bases, with 8 bases left in between. Germline V gene data show CDR1 as MDHEN and CDR2 as SYDVKM. CDR3 length: 12 residues. The CDR3 protein is CASSSVLETQYF. For the CDR3, the DNA is TGTGCCAGCAGTTCCGTATTGGAGACCCAGTACTTC.

Points on this clonotype: A junction end diverges from the germline sequence, so it may reflect a read error. The chain recombines TRBV24-1 with TRBJ2-1; a weak D match, TRBD2 (6 bases). Germline V gives CDR1 KGHDR, CDR2 SFDVKD. This CDR3 comprises 18 residues. CDR3 loop: CATSDYGGAAGIYNEQFF. CDR3 in DNA: TGCGCCACCAGTGACTACGGGGGTGCGGCGGGGATTTACAATGAGCAGTTCTTC.

V gene TRBV5-1 combines with J gene TRBJ2-1, with 8 bases aligning to TRBD2. This CDR3 has 16 amino acids. Per germline, CDR1 SGHRS and CDR2 YFSETQ. Losses at the gene ends were 1 base for V and 6 bases for J; bases not matched to a gene: 9. The CDR3 reads CASSLSVAGPPNEQFF. CDR3 nucleotides: TGCGCCAGCAGCTTGAGCGTAGCGGGGCCCCCCAATGAGCAGTTCTTC.

This clonotype was detected only a few times. One end of the junction fails to match germline, which may point to a read error. The J gene is TRBJ1-2, the V gene TRBV29-1, with 7 bases aligning to TRBD1. Germline V gene data show CDR1 as SQVTM and CDR2 as ANQGSEA. This CDR3 has 8 amino acids. The CDR3 loop reads CSVDAGGF. DNA of the CDR3: TGCAGCGTTGACGCAGGGGGCTTC.

The CDR3 region is CSAIMGRYNGPGQPQHF. The CDR3 DNA is TGCAGTGCTATAATGGGACGGTACAACGGACCGGGTCAGCCCCAGCATTTT. V usage is TRBV20-1 and J usage is TRBJ1-5, with D tentatively TRBD1 (5 bases). This CDR3 comprises 17 residues. Germline V gene data show CDR1 as DFQATT and CDR2 as SNEGSKA (reference sequence). V was pared by 4 bases and J by 6 bases, with 25 bases between.

In this sample, this clonotype turned up a few times. In DNA form, the CDR3 reads TGCGCCAGCAGCCATGTACGCCAGAGAAACACTGAAGCTTTCTTT. Translated, it gives CASSHVRQRNTEAFF. This chain connects TRBV4-1 to TRBJ1-1; D gene uncertain. V lost 3 bases and J 2 bases, leaving 13 bases between the germline ends. CDR3 length: 15 residues. In germline, CDR1 is MGHRA, CDR2 YSYEKL.

This clonotype was detected only a few times. V and J are TRBV19 and TRBJ2-7; perhaps TRBD1 as D (6 bases). V lost 9 bases and J lost 3, with 12 bases in between. The CDR3 sequence is 12 residues long. CDR1 and CDR2 from the germline V gene are LNHDA and SQIVND (reference sequence). CDR3: CASSQGYYEQYF. CDR3 coding DNA: TGTGCCAGCTCACAGGGATACTACGAGCAGTACTTC.

This clonotype was seen more than once but under ten times. J is TRBJ2-3 and V is TRBV21-1; TRBD2, as called in the table, went unchecked against the DNA. TRBV21-1 is marked as a pseudogene. The CDR3 runs to 14 residues. The CDR3 spells CASSNREEADTQYF. CDR3 sequence (DNA): TGTGCCAGCAGCAACAGGGAGGAGGCAGATACGCAGTATTTT.

This clonotype was detected a few times. The chain is built from TRBV6-1 and TRBJ2-2, with D uncertain. This CDR3 region has 15 residues. From germline, CDR1 is MNHNS and CDR2 SASEGT. The V and J ends lost 2 bases and 4 bases respectively, with 11 bases between them. The DNA of the CDR3 is TGTGCCAGCAGTGAACTTTCCTTGGGCACCGGGGAGCTGTTTTTT. Amino acids: CASSELSLGTGELFF.

In this sample, this clonotype turned up a few times. V is TRBV6-1 and J is TRBJ2-1, with TRBD2 matching 14 bases. J was trimmed by 7 bases and V by 7 bases; bases with no gene match: 15. The V gene's germline CDR1 is MNHNS and CDR2 SASEGT. CDR3 length: 18 residues. CDR3 sequence: CASKLESGLAGVRNEQFF. In DNA form, the CDR3 reads TGTGCCAGCAAATTAGAGTCGGGACTAGCGGGAGTCAGGAATGAGCAGTTCTTC.

This clonotype appeared a few times. The rearrangement links TRBV20-1 to TRBJ2-7; a possible D gene is TRBD2 (6 bases). This CDR3 contains 13 residues. The germline V gene has CDR1 DFQATT and CDR2 SNEGSKA (reference sequence). Trimming removed 7 bases at V and 2 bases at J, with 15 bases between. The CDR3 coding sequence is TGCAGTGTCCCGGGGAGGAACCCCTACGAGCAGTACTTC. This encodes CSVPGRNPYEQYF.

The chain couples TRBV29-1 to TRBJ1-6; no reliable D call. The germline V gene encodes CDR1 SQVTM and CDR2 ANQGSEA. V lost 6 bases to trimming and J lost 8 bases, with 14 bases between them. This CDR3 is 13 amino acids long. The CDR3: CSVGAAVDSPLHF. The CDR3, as DNA: TGCAGCGTCGGAGCCGCAGTTGATTCACCCCTCCACTTT.

This CDR3 is CASSVGTGVSEAFF. The CDR3 nucleotides are TGTGCCAGCAGCGTAGGTACGGGCGTTAGTGAAGCTTTCTTT. This chain links TRBV9 with TRBJ1-1; D ambiguous. This CDR3 comprises 14 residues. Germline V gene data show CDR1 as SGDLS and CDR2 as YYNGEE. The ends were cut back, 0 bases at V and 7 bases at J, with 13 bases in the middle.

This clonotype has a count of ten or more. The chain carries TRBV20-1 and TRBJ2-1; 9 bases map to TRBD2. Germline loops: CDR1 DFQATT, CDR2 SNEGSKA (reference sequence). V shed 3 bases, J shed 6 bases, and the junction held 9 bases outside the gene matches. The CDR3 length is 15 residues. CDR3 region: CSASPVGSGSNEQFF. As DNA, the CDR3 is TGCAGTGCTAGCCCAGTGGGTAGCGGGAGCAATGAGCAGTTCTTC.

This chain links TRBV20-1 with TRBJ2-1; 12 bases map to TRBD2. The CDR3 extends over 15 amino acids. Germline V gene lookup returns CDR1 DFQATT and CDR2 SNEGSKA (reference sequence). V gave up 5 bases and J gave up 8 bases; unmatched junction bases: 10. CDR3 nucleotide sequence: TGCAGTGCTGAGGCCCTAGCGGGAGGGCCCGATGAGCAGTTCTTC. Protein sequence: CSAEALAGGPDEQFF.

In this sample, this clonotype turned up a few times. This sequence joins TRBV12-3 or TRBV12-4 and TRBJ2-7; D is uncertain. This CDR3 region has 12 residues. Trimming cost V 6 bases and J 3 bases, with 9 bases left between them. CDR3 nucleotides: TGTGCCAGCAGGGGTGGGGACTACGAGCAGTACTTC. Translating it yields CASRGGDYEQYF.

This clonotype was seen more than once but under ten times. V is TRBV5-1 and J is TRBJ1-2; D is unresolved. The CDR3 spans 13 residues. Germline V CDR1 and CDR2: SGHRS, YFSETQ. V lost 4 bases and J lost 2, with 9 bases in between. The CDR3 loop reads CASSPLDNYGYTF. The DNA for the CDR3 is TGCGCCAGCAGCCCTCTGGACAACTATGGCTACACCTTC.

This clonotype has at least ten counts. This rearrangement joins TRBV5-6 to TRBJ2-7, with a weak D call TRBD1 (5 bases). The CDR3 sequence is 15 residues long. The germline CDR1 and CDR2 sequences are SGHDT and YYEEEE. V was shortened by 0 bases and J by 4 bases, with 14 bases between the two germline ends. CDR3 bases: TGTGCCAGCAGCTTGGGATCGCAGCAGGGATACGAGCAGTACTTC. As protein: CASSLGSQQGYEQYF.

This clonotype was recorded a few times. The rearrangement links TRBV20-1 to TRBJ2-7; 7 positions match TRBD1. Germline values: CDR1 DFQATT, CDR2 SNEGSKA (reference sequence). The CDR3 sequence is 15 residues long. Trimming cost V 3 bases and J 4 bases; bases outside gene matches: 12. CDR3 in amino acids: CSASRSDRVSYEQYF. For the CDR3, the DNA is TGCAGTGCTAGTAGGTCTGACAGGGTATCGTACGAGCAGTACTTC.

In this sample, this clonotype turned up many times. The genes are TRBV7-9 and TRBJ2-5, with 10 bases that match TRBD1. Germline V gene lookup returns CDR1 SEHNR and CDR2 FQNEAQ (reference sequence). The ends lost 6 bases at V and 7 bases at J; junction bases unmatched: 8. The CDR3 is made up of 14 amino acids. In DNA, the CDR3 is TGTGCCAGCAGTCCGACAGGGGGCGTTGGGACCCAGTACTTC. It translates to CASSPTGGVGTQYF.